This T cell receptor beta chain is drawn from a study of T-cell reconstitution after alpha-beta-depleted transplantation in children. Study findings and constraints: Some patients owed their high day-60 TCRbeta diversity to surviving recipient T cells and thymic progenitors. Several hundred graft clones that had expanded were reportedly the source of alpha-beta T cells about two months after transplant.

Preparation of the TCRbeta library involved a method that used unique molecular identifiers. TCRdb called the PCR reads again in MiXCR, with one record for every CDR3 protein. The sample has 580,000 or so distinct CDR3 sequences; 23% are singletons. On this clonotype itself: Its antigen is not known.

Trimming took off 1 base at V and 2 bases at J, with 7 bases between the two ends. The CDR3 is 14 amino acids. Germline CDR1 reads LNHNV; CDR2 reads YYDKDF (reference sequence). The source of this sequence is a boy under two years old who had a stem cell transplant for acute myeloid leukemia, so the T cells may come from the graft donor. This specimen was PBMCs, mostly from graft donor cells, taken 360 days after TCRalphabeta/CD19-depleted stem cell transplant. The chain uses TRBV15 and TRBJ2-3; D may be TRBD1 or TRBD2 (5 bases each). The CDR3 protein is CATSRAGTTDTQYF. CDR3 sequence (DNA): TGTGCCACCAGCAGAGCGGGGACCACAGATACGCAGTATTTT.